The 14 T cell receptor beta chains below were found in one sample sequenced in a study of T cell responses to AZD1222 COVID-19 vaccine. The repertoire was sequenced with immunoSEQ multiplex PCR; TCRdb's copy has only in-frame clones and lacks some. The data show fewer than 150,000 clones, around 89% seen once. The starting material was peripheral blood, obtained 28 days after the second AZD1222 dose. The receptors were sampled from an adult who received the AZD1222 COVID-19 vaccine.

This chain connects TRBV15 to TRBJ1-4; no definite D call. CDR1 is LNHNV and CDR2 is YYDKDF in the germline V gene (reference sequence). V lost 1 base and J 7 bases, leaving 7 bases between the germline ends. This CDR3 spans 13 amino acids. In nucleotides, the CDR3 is TGTGCCACCAGCAGAGGTTCAGGTGAAAAACTGTTTTTT. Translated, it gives CATSRGSGEKLFF. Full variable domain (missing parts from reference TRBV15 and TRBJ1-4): DAMVIQNPRYQVTQFGKPVTLSCSQTLNHNVMYWYQQKSSQAPKLLFHYYDKDFNNEADTPDNFQSRRPNTSFCFLDIRSPGLGDTAMYLCATSRGSGEKLFFGSGTQLSVL.

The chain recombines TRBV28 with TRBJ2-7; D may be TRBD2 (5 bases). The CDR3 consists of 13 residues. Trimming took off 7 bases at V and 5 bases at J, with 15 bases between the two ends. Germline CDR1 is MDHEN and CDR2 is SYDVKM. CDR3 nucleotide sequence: TGTGCCAGCACTGGACTCGGGCCTCACGAGCAGTACTTC. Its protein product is CASTGLGPHEQYF.

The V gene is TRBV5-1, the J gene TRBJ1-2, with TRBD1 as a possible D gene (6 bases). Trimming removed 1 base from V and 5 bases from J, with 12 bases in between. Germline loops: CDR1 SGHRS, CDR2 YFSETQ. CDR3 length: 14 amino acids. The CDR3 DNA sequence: TGCGCCAGCAGCTTGTTTGGGGGCATTTATGGCTACACCTTC. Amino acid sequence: CASSLFGGIYGYTF. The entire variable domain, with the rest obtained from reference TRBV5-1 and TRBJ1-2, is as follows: KAGVTQTPRYLIKTRGQQVTLSCSPISGHRSVSWYQQTPGQGLQFLFEYFSETQRNKGNFPGRFSGRQFSNSRSEMNVSTLELGDSALYLCASSLFGGIYGYTFGSGTRLTVV.

CDR3 nucleotides: TGTGCCACCAGTGGGGGAGGGTGGGATACGCAGTATTTT. Its protein product is CATSGGGWDTQYF. The chain links TRBV24-1 to TRBJ2-3, with 7 bases that match TRBD2. V was clipped by 5 bases and J by 6 bases; unmatched bases: 4. CDR3 length: 13 residues. The germline gives CDR1 KGHDR, CDR2 SFDVKD.

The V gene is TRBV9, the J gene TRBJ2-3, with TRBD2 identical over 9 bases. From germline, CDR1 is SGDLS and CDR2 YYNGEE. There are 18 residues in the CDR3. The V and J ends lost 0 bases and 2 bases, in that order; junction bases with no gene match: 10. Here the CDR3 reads CASSVGVGAGGLTDTQYF. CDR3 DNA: TGTGCCAGCAGCGTAGGGGTAGGAGCGGGGGGACTCACAGATACGCAGTATTTT.

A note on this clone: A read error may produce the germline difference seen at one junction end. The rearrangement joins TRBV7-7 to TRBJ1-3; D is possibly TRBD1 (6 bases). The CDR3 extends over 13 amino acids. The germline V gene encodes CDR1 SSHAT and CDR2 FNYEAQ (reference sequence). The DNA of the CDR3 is TGTGCTAGCAGTTACGACAGGGGAAACACCATATATTTT. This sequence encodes CASSYDRGNTIYF. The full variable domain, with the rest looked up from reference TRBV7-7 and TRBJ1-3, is GAGVSQSPRYKVTKRGQDVTLRCDPISSHATLYWYQQALGQGPEFLTYFNYEAQPDKSGLPSDRFSAERPEGSISTLTIQRTEQRDSAMYRCASSYDRGNTIYFGEGSWLTVV.

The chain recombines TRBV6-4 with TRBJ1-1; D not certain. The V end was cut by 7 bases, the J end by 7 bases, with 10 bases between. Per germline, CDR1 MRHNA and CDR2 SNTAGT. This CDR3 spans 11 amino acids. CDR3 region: CASTPGFEAFF. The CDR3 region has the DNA TGTGCCAGCACGCCGGGTTTTGAAGCTTTCTTT.

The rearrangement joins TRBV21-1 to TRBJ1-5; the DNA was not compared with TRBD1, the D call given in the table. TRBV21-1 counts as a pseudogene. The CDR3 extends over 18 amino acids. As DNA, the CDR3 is TGTGCCAGCAGCAACCCCGGACAGGCGGACCATAGCAATCAGCCCCAGCATTTT. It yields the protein CASSNPGQADHSNQPQHF.

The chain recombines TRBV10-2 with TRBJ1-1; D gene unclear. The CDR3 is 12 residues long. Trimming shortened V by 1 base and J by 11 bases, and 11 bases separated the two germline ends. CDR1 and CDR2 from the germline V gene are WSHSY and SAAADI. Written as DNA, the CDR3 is TGCGCCAGCAGTGAGTTGCAGGCGGCTGCTTTCTTT. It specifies CASSELQAAAFF.

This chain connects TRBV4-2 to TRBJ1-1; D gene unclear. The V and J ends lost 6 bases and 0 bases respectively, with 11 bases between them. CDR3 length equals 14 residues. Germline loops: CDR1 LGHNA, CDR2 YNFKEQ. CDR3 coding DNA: TGTGCCAGCAGACTAGTAGACGTGAACACTGAAGCTTTCTTT. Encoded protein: CASRLVDVNTEAFF.

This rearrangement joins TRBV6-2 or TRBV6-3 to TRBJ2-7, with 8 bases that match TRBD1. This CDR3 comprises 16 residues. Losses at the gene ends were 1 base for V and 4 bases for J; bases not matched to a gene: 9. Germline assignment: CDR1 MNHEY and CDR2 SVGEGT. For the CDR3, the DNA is TGTGCCAGCAGTTACTGGGGCGGACAGGGCCCGTACGAGCAGTACTTC. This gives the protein CASSYWGGQGPYEQYF.

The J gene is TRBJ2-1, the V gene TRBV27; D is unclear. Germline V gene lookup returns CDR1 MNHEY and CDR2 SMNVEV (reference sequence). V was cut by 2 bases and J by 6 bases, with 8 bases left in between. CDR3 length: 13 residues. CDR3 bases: TGTGCCAGCAGTTTAACTGGAACCAATGAGCAGTTCTTC. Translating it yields CASSLTGTNEQFF.

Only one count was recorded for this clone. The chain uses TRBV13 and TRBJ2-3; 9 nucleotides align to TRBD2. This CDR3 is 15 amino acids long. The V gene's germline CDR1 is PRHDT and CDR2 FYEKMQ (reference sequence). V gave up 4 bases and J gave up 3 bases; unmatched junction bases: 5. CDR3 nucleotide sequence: TGTGCCAGCAGCTCCTCGACTAGCGGTACAGATACGCAGTATTTT. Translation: CASSSSTSGTDTQYF.

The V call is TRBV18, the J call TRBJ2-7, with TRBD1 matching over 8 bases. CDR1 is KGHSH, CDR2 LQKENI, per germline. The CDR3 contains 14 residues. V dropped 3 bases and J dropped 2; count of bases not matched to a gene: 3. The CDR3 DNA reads TGTGCCAGCTCACCCCCACAGGGGGCCTACGAGCAGTACTTC. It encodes CASSPPQGAYEQYF.